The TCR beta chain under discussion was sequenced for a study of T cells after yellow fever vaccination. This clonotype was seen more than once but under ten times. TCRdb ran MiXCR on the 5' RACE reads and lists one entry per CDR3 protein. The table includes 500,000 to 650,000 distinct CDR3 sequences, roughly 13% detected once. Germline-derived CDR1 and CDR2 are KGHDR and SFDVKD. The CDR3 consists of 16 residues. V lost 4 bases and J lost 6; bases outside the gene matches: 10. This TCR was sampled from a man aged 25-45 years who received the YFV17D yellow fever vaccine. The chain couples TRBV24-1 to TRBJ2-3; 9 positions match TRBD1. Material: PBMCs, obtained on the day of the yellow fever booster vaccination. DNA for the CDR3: TGTGCCACCAGTGACCCCGGGACAGGGAGCAGGGATACGCAGTATTTT. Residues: CATSDPGTGSRDTQYF.